This TCR beta chain was captured in a study of shared clonotypes between healthy human individuals. The wider study: There were three CD4 naive, three CD4 memory, two CD8 naive and one CD8 memory plates per donor. Whole-study results and caveats: Among the subsets, naive ones generally showed larger estimated richness than memory ones.

TCRdb's table, derived via immunoSEQ multiplex PCR, lists solely in-frame clones and lacks some. The table includes roughly 2.5 million clones, 85% to 95% detected once. The sample holds one count of this clone. What it recognizes is unknown. Losses at the gene ends were 3 bases for V and 2 bases for J; bases not matched to a gene: 7. The germline CDR1 and CDR2 sequences are SGHRS and YFSETQ. CDR3 size: 15 residues. Those who donated were healthy HIV-negative adults, with no recent acute infections or vaccinations reported. CD45RA+ naive and CD45RA-negative memory subsets were separated from CD4+ cells.

The receptor was derived from a man between 18 and 35 years old in good health. Sequenced material: naive CD4+ T cells sorted from blood. Subset: CD45RA+ positively selected. The chain is built from TRBV5-1 and TRBJ2-7; 8 bases align to TRBD2. The CDR3 coding sequence is TGCGCCAGCAGCTACATGACGGGAGGGCCCTACGAGCAGTACTTC. The encoded protein is CASSYMTGGPYEQYF.